Listed below are T cell receptor beta chains from one sample, sequenced in a study of blood T cell dynamics during melanoma immunotherapy. Repertoires were generated with immunoSEQ multiplex PCR, while TCRdb's copy carries only in-frame clones and drops some. The table has 10,000 or so clones, about 90% seen once; the top ten hold about 30%. Sequences were derived from blood, sampled from a patient treated with checkpoint blockade. All receptors derive from a human donor with melanoma. Both conserved end residues are part of each CDR3. Each record gives: clone size, V gene, D gene, J gene, CDR3 protein, CDR3 DNA. D genes are given only for firm matches. Only part of the rows carry a size: once, few, many, or a class if the clone is expanded.

NA	TRBV29-1	NA	TRBJ2-7	CSHSRGAGYEQYF	TGCAGCCATTCTCGGGGGGCAGGCTACGAGCAGTACTTC
NA	TRBV5-6	NA	TRBJ2-7	CASSPELASYEQYF	TGTGCCAGCAGCCCCGAACTCGCCTCCTACGAGCAGTACTTC
NA	TRBV5-1	TRBD1	TRBJ1-1	CASSPGQGYRMNTEAFF	TGCGCCAGCAGTCCCGGACAGGGGTATCGCATGAACACTGAAGCTTTCTTT
NA	TRBV13	TRBD2	TRBJ2-7	CASSSGTSGAYEQYF	TGTGCCAGCAGCTCCGGGACTAGCGGGGCCTACGAGCAGTACTTC
NA	TRBV9	NA	TRBJ2-1	CASSVPLGGASNEQFF	TGTGCCAGCAGCGTACCCCTGGGGGGCGCGTCCAATGAGCAGTTCTTC
once	TRBV5-1	NA	TRBJ2-3	CASSLGTNSPTDTQYF	TGCGCCAGCAGCCTAGGGACCAATTCCCCCACAGATACGCAGTATTTT
NA	TRBV19	NA	TRBJ2-3	CASSGQDHTDTQYF	TGTGCCAGTAGTGGTCAGGACCACACAGATACGCAGTATTTT
NA	TRBV28	TRBD2	TRBJ2-7	CASSRLAGGYEQYF	TGTGCCAGCAGCCGACTAGCGGGAGGGTACGAGCAGTACTTC
few	TRBV18	NA	TRBJ1-2	CASSLARDYGYTF	TGTGCCAGCTCACTGGCCCGGGACTATGGCTACACCTTC
NA	TRBV18	TRBD1	TRBJ1-5	CASSGQDGRNQPQHF	TGTGCCAGCTCGGGACAGGACGGGCGAAATCAGCCCCAGCATTTT
few	TRBV18	NA	TRBJ2-7	CASSPAREYEQYF	TGTGCCAGCTCACCAGCGAGAGAGTACGAGCAGTACTTC